This T cell receptor beta chain was captured by sequencing in a study of cytomegalovirus exposure and HLA in healthy donors. In the PCR, 60 Vbeta and 13 Jbeta primers were used. Measured with immunoSEQ multiplex PCR; TCRdb has only the in-frame clones, and not every one. The table has 150,000 or so clones, just under 75% seen once. The sample holds a few counts of this clone. V gave up 0 bases and J gave up 10 bases; unmatched junction bases: 7. The V gene's germline CDR1 is MGHRA and CDR2 YSYEKL. CDR3 length: 16 residues. This chain joins TRBV4-1 and TRBJ1-4; 11 nucleotides align to TRBD1. The receptor's source is a woman in her late teens or twenties in good health and CMV-seronegative. Sequenced: PBMCs. The CDR3 nucleotides are TGCGCCAGCAGCCAAGATGTCGGGACAGGGGGGGTAAAACTGTTTTTT. Its translation is CASSQDVGTGGVKLFF.